These 19 T cell receptor beta chains share one sample of origin, sequenced in a study of T-cell memory formation after mild COVID-19. TCRdb independently ran MiXCR on the 5' RACE reads; one entry per CDR3 protein. Of approximately 500,000 distinct CDR3 sequences listed, approximately 23% are singletons. Sequencing input: PBMCs or a T cell subset sorted from them (not recorded which). The receptors derive from an adult woman who had mild COVID-19 (a few samples of this study predate the infection). Cell type and time point are not known.

The table lists this clonotype with a few counts. This chain uses TRBV9 with TRBJ1-2; TRBD1 aligns across 8 bases. Trimming took 4 bases from V and 6 from J; bases not matched to a gene: 8. The CDR3 loop spans 14 amino acids. In germline, CDR1 is SGDLS, CDR2 YYNGEE. CDR3 sequence: CASSPGGRRDGYTF. Here the CDR3 DNA reads TGTGCCAGCAGCCCAGGGGGCAGAAGGGATGGCTACACCTTC.

The rearrangement uses TRBV29-1 and TRBJ2-1; TRBD2 agrees at 8 bases. The CDR3 is 14 amino acids. Germline CDR1 SQVTM, CDR2 ANQGSEA. V shed 3 bases and J 6 bases; nucleotides not matched to a gene: 7. The CDR3 here is CSVEVAGSFNEQFF. CDR3 sequence (DNA): TGCAGCGTTGAGGTAGCGGGAAGTTTCAATGAGCAGTTCTTC.

V usage is TRBV24-1 and J usage is TRBJ2-2; possibly TRBD1 for D (8 bases). CDR1 KGHDR and CDR2 SFDVKD come from the germline V gene. Trimming stripped 5 bases from V and 6 bases from J, with 12 bases between. The CDR3 covers 14 residues. In nucleotides, the CDR3 is TGTGCCACCAGTGTTACAGGGGGGGCCGGGGAGCTGTTTTTT. It yields the protein CATSVTGGAGELFF.

This chain uses TRBV30 with TRBJ1-5, with unresolved D. Germline V gene data show CDR1 as GTSNPN and CDR2 as SVGIG (reference sequence). Trimming removed 7 bases from V and 6 bases from J, with 22 bases in between. The CDR3 length is 15 residues. CDR3 in amino acids: CASRREGEVGQPQHF. The CDR3 DNA sequence: TGTGCCTCCCGGAGGGAGGGTGAGGTCGGTCAGCCCCAGCATTTT.

This clonotype was seen only a few times. This chain links TRBV3-1 with TRBJ1-5, with a tentative D call TRBD1 (5 bases). Trimming pared 4 bases from V and 8 bases from J, leaving 15 bases between. This CDR3 comprises 14 residues. From germline, CDR1 is LGHDT and CDR2 YNNKEL (reference sequence). CDR3 nucleotide sequence: TGTGCCAGCAGCCCCAGGGTCGAAGTTAAGCCCCAGCATTTT. This sequence encodes CASSPRVEVKPQHF. Full variable domain (missing parts from reference TRBV3-1 and TRBJ1-5): DTAVSQTPKYLVTQMGNDKSIKCEQNLGHDTMYWYKQDSKKFLKIMFSYNNKELIINETVPNRFSPKSPDKAHLNLHINSLELGDSAVYFCASSPRVEVKPQHFGDGTRLSIL.

V gene TRBV12-3 or TRBV12-4 combines with J gene TRBJ2-3; D is perhaps TRBD1 or TRBD2 (6 bases each). Trimming stripped 5 bases from V and 4 bases from J, with 25 bases between. The CDR3 extends over 18 amino acids. The CDR3: CASSTGWSPGSVPDTQYF. CDR3 nucleotide sequence: TGTGCCAGCAGTACAGGGTGGAGTCCCGGGAGTGTCCCAGATACGCAGTATTTT.

The V and J genes are TRBV25-1 and TRBJ2-5; 13 bases align to TRBD2. J gave up 5 bases and V 5 bases, and 11 bases lay outside the gene matches. Germline CDR1 reads MGHDK; CDR2 reads SYGVNS. The CDR3 covers 17 residues. DNA of the CDR3: TGTGCCAGCAGTCAATGGGAACTAGCGGGAGGGCGGGAGACCCAGTACTTC. Encoded protein: CASSQWELAGGRETQYF.

This clonotype was detected a few times. The rearrangement uses TRBV24-1 and TRBJ2-1; 12 bases agree with TRBD2. Germline assignment: CDR1 KGHDR and CDR2 SFDVKD. With V trimmed by 9 bases and J by 7 bases, 18 bases remained unmatched. The CDR3 covers 18 residues. The CDR3 DNA sequence: TGTGCCACCGGGGGCCAACGGACTAGCGGGGTTCATGGGAATGAGCAGTTCTTC. Its translation is CATGGQRTSGVHGNEQFF.

This clonotype was seen only once. V and J are TRBV20-1 and TRBJ2-3, with D hard to call. Trimming took 2 bases from V and 1 from J, leaving 10 bases between them. Germline CDR1 DFQATT, CDR2 SNEGSKA (reference sequence). The CDR3 has 14 residues. The CDR3 loop reads CSARLAPRTDTQYF. Written as DNA, the CDR3 is TGCAGTGCTAGATTAGCTCCTCGCACAGATACGCAGTATTTT.

This clonotype came up many times. One junction end disagrees with the germline gene, perhaps due to a read error. J is TRBJ1-1 and V is TRBV5-1; the D is unclear. The V gene's germline CDR1 is SGHRS and CDR2 YFSETQ. This CDR3 region has 13 residues. The CDR3 sequence: CASSLGLNTEAFF. CDR3 DNA: TGTGCCAGCAGCTTAGGGCTGAACACTGAAGCTTTCTTT.

The CDR3 nucleotides read TGCGCCAGCAGTTCGCCAGCGGCCCGAGGCAATGAGCAGTTCTTC. Translating gives CASSSPAARGNEQFF. This chain joins TRBV5-1 and TRBJ2-1; tentatively, D is TRBD2 (5 bases). CDR1 and CDR2 from the germline V gene are SGHRS and YFSETQ. V was pared by 5 bases and J by 6 bases, with 18 bases between. This CDR3 has 15 amino acids.

The J gene is TRBJ1-2, the V gene TRBV12-3 or TRBV12-4, with D possibly matching TRBD1 (5 bases). The length of the CDR3 is 14 residues. V lost 5 bases and J 4 bases, leaving 14 bases between the germline ends. In nucleotides, the CDR3 is TGTGCCAGCAGTCCAGGGACGGCGAGCTATGGCTACACCTTC. It is translated as CASSPGTASYGYTF.

This clonotype was recorded a few times. V and J are TRBV29-1 and TRBJ2-7; D may be TRBD2 (6 bases). This CDR3 spans 12 amino acids. Trimming took 3 bases from V and 2 from J, leaving 8 bases between them. Germline lookup yields CDR1 SQVTM and CDR2 ANQGSEA. The CDR3 loop is CSVEGGPYEQYF. CDR3 in DNA: TGCAGCGTTGAGGGGGGACCCTACGAGCAGTACTTC.

The rearrangement joins TRBV7-2 to TRBJ2-1; 7 bases align to TRBD2. The CDR3 is made up of 16 amino acids. Germline values: CDR1 SGHTA, CDR2 FQGNSA. The ends lost 5 bases at V and 4 bases at J; junction bases unmatched: 11. This CDR3 reads CASSPLGGYRYNEQFF. CDR3 DNA sequence: TGTGCCAGCAGCCCCCTGGGGGGGTATAGGTACAATGAGCAGTTCTTC.

This clonotype was counted at least ten times. The chain joins TRBV20-1 to TRBJ2-1, with TRBD1 matching over 7 bases. This CDR3 spans 11 amino acids. The germline gives CDR1 DFQATT, CDR2 SNEGSKA (reference sequence). The V gene end was trimmed by 4 bases and the J gene end by 10 bases; junction bases not matched to a gene: 4. CDR3 nucleotide sequence: TGCAGTGCTAACAGGGGATGGGAGCAGTTCTTC. Its protein is CSANRGWEQFF.

The chain couples TRBV20-1 to TRBJ2-1; 9 nucleotides agree with TRBD2. CDR1 is DFQATT, CDR2 SNEGSKA, per germline (reference sequence). The CDR3 covers 17 residues. V was pared by 2 bases and J by 0 bases, with 8 bases of the junction left unmatched. The DNA of the CDR3 is TGCAGTGCTAGACCCCACGGGCGGGGGGGCTCCTACAATGAGCAGTTCTTC. Translated: CSARPHGRGGSYNEQFF.

This chain uses TRBV12-3 or TRBV12-4 with TRBJ2-1; tentative D call: TRBD2 (6 bases). The CDR3 sequence is 15 residues long. V lost 10 bases to trimming and J lost 7 bases, with 23 bases between them. CDR3 sequence (DNA): TGTGCCACCCGGGTGGGGGGTCACCTCGTAAATGAGCAGTTCTTC. Translation: CATRVGGHLVNEQFF.

This clonotype was counted at least ten times. This chain connects TRBV2 to TRBJ2-1, with 10 bases that match TRBD2. V was clipped by 5 bases and J by 2 bases; unmatched bases: 3. CDR3 size: 15 residues. Per germline, CDR1 SNHLY and CDR2 FYNNEI. The CDR3 DNA sequence: TGTGCCAGCAGTCGCGGACTAGCGGCCTACAATGAGCAGTTCTTC. Its translation: CASSRGLAAYNEQFF.

The sample holds many counts of this clonotype. CDR3: CASTPGGYGYTF. CDR3 DNA: TGTGCCAGCACTCCAGGCGGCTATGGCTACACCTTC. The chain recombines TRBV6-1 with TRBJ1-2; D unresolved. V lost 7 bases and J 4 bases, leaving 10 bases between the germline ends. This CDR3 contains 12 residues. Per the germline V gene, CDR1 is MNHNS and CDR2 is SASEGT.